Detailed here is one TCR beta chain. J was trimmed by 4 bases and V by 8 bases; bases with no gene match: 16. Germline CDR1 and CDR2: SGDLS and YYNGEE. The CDR3 is 16 residues long. Primers: 60 Vbeta forward and 13 Jbeta reverse. The protocol was immunoSEQ multiplex PCR, while the TCRdb copy is restricted to in-frame clones and leaves out a portion. There are about 150,000 clones in the sample; approximately 85% occur only once, and around 2.5% lies in the top ten. These data are taken from a study of cytomegalovirus exposure and HLA in healthy donors. Study details: Across 350 to 500 genotyped donors, roughly 80% landed in the Caucasian-associated ancestry cluster.

This clonotype was obtained from a man aged 30 to 39 in good health and CMV-seropositive. The sample was PBMCs. V is TRBV9 and J is TRBJ2-5; 8 bases match TRBD2. The CDR3 loop reads CASTRGGEGRGETQYF. For the CDR3, the DNA is TGTGCCAGTACACGGGGGGGGGAGGGCCGAGGAGAGACCCAGTACTTC.